The 21 T cell receptor beta chains listed next were all sequenced from one sample in a study of regulatory T cells in long-lasting Graves disease. Time point indicated: newly diagnosed GD, antithyroid drugs for less than 3 months. Researchers made the TCR library from RNA that was extracted from PBMCs. For TCR beta, libraries came from iRepertoire HTBI primers and Arm-PCR of CDR3 regions. TCRdb used MiXCR to reprocess the multiplex PCR reads, holding one entry per CDR3 protein. The sample lists 600,000 to 650,000 distinct CDR3 sequences, roughly 15% occurring once. These data were likewise used in another study, on T cells in Graves' hyperthyroidism and ophthalmopathy.

The specimen was peripheral blood mononuclear cells (PBMCs), collected at new diagnosis, from a patient treated with antithyroid drugs. These receptors all stem from a woman in her thirties with Graves disease.

The genes are TRBV30 and TRBJ2-5, with unresolved D. V dropped 0 bases and J dropped 5 bases, with 10 bases sitting between them. The CDR3 covers 13 residues. Germline CDR1 reads GTSNPN; CDR2 reads SVGIG (reference sequence). In DNA, the CDR3 is TGTGCCTGGAGTGTACAAAGTACGGAGACCCAGTACTTC. It codes for CAWSVQSTETQYF. Looking up the rest from reference TRBV30 and TRBJ2-5 gives the full variable domain: SQTIHQWPATLVQPVGSPLSLECTVEGTSNPNLYWYRQAAGRGLQLLFYSVGIGQISSEVPQNLSASRPQDRQFILSSKKLLLSDSGFYLCAWSVQSTETQYFGPGTRLLVL.

On this clonotype: At one end, the junction sequence differs from germline, possibly due to a read error. The chain employs TRBV3-1 and TRBJ2-7; D perhaps matches TRBD2 (5 bases). The CDR3 runs 15 residues. Germline CDR1 and CDR2: LGHDT and YNNKEL (reference sequence). CDR3 in amino acids: CASSQAGKQAYGQYF. The CDR3 DNA reads as TGTGCCAGCAGCCAAGCGGGAAAGCAAGCCTACGGGCAGTACTTC.

The chain has TRBV7-8 and TRBJ2-1, with D hard to call. V was cut by 5 bases and J by 3 bases, with 20 bases left in between. CDR1 is SGHVS and CDR2 is FQNEAQ in the germline V gene. The CDR3 contains 17 residues. DNA of the CDR3: TGTGCCAGCAGCGCACCCCCGATAGGGTCCCGCTACAATGAGCAGTTCTTC. This sequence encodes CASSAPPIGSRYNEQFF.

The CDR3 nucleotides read TGTGCCAGCAGCCCAGAGGAGGTGATTTGGGCTGAAGCTTTCTTT. Residues: CASSPEEVIWAEAFF. The rearrangement uses TRBV9 and TRBJ1-1; no clear D. The length of the CDR3 is 15 residues. Germline values: CDR1 SGDLS, CDR2 YYNGEE. V lost 4 bases, J lost 6 bases, and 19 bases lay in between.

This clonotype was counted a few times. V and J are TRBV19 and TRBJ2-7; no firm D call. Trimming shortened V by 5 bases and J by 0 bases, and 8 bases separated the two germline ends. The length of the CDR3 is 13 residues. Germline V gives CDR1 LNHDA, CDR2 SQIVND (reference sequence). DNA of the CDR3: TGTGCCAGTAGTCCAGCCATCTCCTACGAGCAGTACTTC. It yields the protein CASSPAISYEQYF.

This clonotype was found a few times. The chain employs TRBV6-5 and TRBJ2-7, with 9 bases identical to TRBD1. Germline lookup yields CDR1 MNHEY and CDR2 SVGAGI. Trimming took 0 bases from V and 3 from J; bases not matched to a gene: 3. The CDR3 loop spans 15 amino acids. CDR3 region: CASSYSGTGIYEQYF. The CDR3 DNA sequence: TGTGCCAGCAGTTACTCCGGGACAGGGATCTACGAGCAGTACTTC.

Many counts were recorded for this clonotype. V and J are TRBV28 and TRBJ1-5; 10 nucleotides line up with TRBD1. This CDR3 is 17 amino acids long. J gave up 1 base and V 3 bases, and 6 bases lay outside the gene matches. CDR1 is MDHEN, CDR2 SYDVKM, per germline. The DNA of the CDR3 is TGTGCCAGCAGTTTTGACAGGGGGCAAAGGAGCAATCAGCCCCAGCATTTT. It yields the protein CASSFDRGQRSNQPQHF.

On this clonotype: A much larger clone sits a single nucleotide away, making a read error possible. The V gene is TRBV5-1, the J gene TRBJ2-3, with TRBD2 identical over 10 bases. This CDR3 has 17 amino acids. Germline V CDR1 and CDR2: SGHRS, YFSETQ. The CDR3 sequence: CAGSLELAGRSTDTQYF. The CDR3 DNA reads as TGCGCCGGCAGCTTGGAACTAGCGGGACGTAGCACAGATACGCAGTATTTT.

This clonotype was seen more than once but under ten times. This sequence joins TRBV28 and TRBJ2-3; 12 nucleotides line up with TRBD1. V dropped 5 bases and J dropped 2; count of bases not matched to a gene: 26. This CDR3 has 23 amino acids. Per germline, CDR1 MDHEN and CDR2 SYDVKM. The CDR3 bases are TGTGCCAGCAGTACGACTGCCGGGACAGGGGGCCGGAACGTATACGAATCCACAGATACGCAGTATTTT. It specifies CASSTTAGTGGRNVYESTDTQYF.

This clonotype was seen more than once but under ten times. The chain joins TRBV24-1 to TRBJ2-2; D call uncertain. The V end lost 7 bases, the J end lost 4 bases, and 9 bases lay between the germline ends. The CDR3 consists of 13 residues. CDR1 KGHDR and CDR2 SFDVKD come from the germline V gene. Here the CDR3 reads CATRKGITGELFF. CDR3 DNA sequence: TGTGCCACCAGAAAAGGGATCACCGGGGAGCTGTTTTTT.

This clonotype occurred a few times. The chain uses TRBV30 and TRBJ1-1; D unclear. Per germline, CDR1 GTSNPN and CDR2 SVGIG (reference sequence). V was pared by 0 bases and J by 1 base, with 12 bases between. This CDR3 is built from 15 residues. Written as DNA, the CDR3 is TGTGCCTGGAGTGTACGATGGGGAGAGAACACTGAAGCTTTCTTT. Protein product: CAWSVRWGENTEAFF.

Only a few counts were recorded for this clonotype. The J gene is TRBJ1-4, the V gene TRBV19; 10 bases map to TRBD1. The germline CDR1 and CDR2 sequences are LNHDA and SQIVND (reference sequence). The ends lost 6 bases at V and 7 bases at J; junction bases unmatched: 5. The CDR3 is 14 amino acids. CDR3 in DNA: TGTGCCAGTAGGCGACAGGGGGCCGGTGAAAAACTGTTTTTT. It yields the protein CASRRQGAGEKLFF.

This chain joins TRBV5-5 and TRBJ1-2, with D hard to call. Trimming took 0 bases from V and 4 from J, leaving 10 bases between them. Germline values: CDR1 SGHKS, CDR2 YYEKEE (reference sequence). The CDR3 length is 14 residues. The CDR3 sequence is CASSLDGLSYGYTF. The CDR3 nucleotides read TGTGCCAGCAGCTTGGATGGGTTAAGCTATGGCTACACCTTC.

This clonotype was recorded at least ten times. The chain's CDR3 is CSARQGRVFF. CDR3 DNA sequence: TGCAGTGCCCGACAGGGGAGGGTGTTCTTC. The V gene is TRBV20-1, the J gene TRBJ2-1; tentative D call: TRBD1 (8 bases). CDR1 is DFQATT and CDR2 is SNEGSKA in the germline V gene (reference sequence). Trimming stripped 6 bases from V and 15 bases from J, with 15 bases between. This CDR3 region has 10 residues.

Ten or more counts support this clonotype. The rearrangement links TRBV19 to TRBJ1-1; D perhaps matches TRBD1 (5 bases). Germline-derived CDR1 and CDR2 are LNHDA and SQIVND (reference sequence). Deletions cut 7 bases from V and 7 bases from J, with 16 bases between. The CDR3 spans 13 residues. CDR3 sequence reads: CASTPSETVEAFF. The CDR3 DNA follows: TGTGCCAGTACCCCATCGGAGACAGTTGAAGCTTTCTTT.

As for this clonotype: A much larger clone sits a single nucleotide away, making a read error possible. In DNA form, the CDR3 reads TGTGCCAGCAGCGGCCACAGGGGGAGGAAGGAGACCCTGTACTTC. It is translated as CASSGHRGRKETLYF. This sequence joins TRBV9 and TRBJ2-5, with 8 bases matching TRBD1. Germline V gene sequence: CDR1 SGDLS, CDR2 YYNGEE. This CDR3 spans 15 amino acids.

This clonotype was picked up a small number of times. A read error may account for a junction end that differs from germline. The chain carries TRBV6-5 and TRBJ1-2, with D perhaps matching TRBD1 (6 bases). This CDR3 has 17 residues. CDR1 is MNHEY and CDR2 is SVGAGI in the germline V gene. As DNA, the CDR3 is TGTGCCGGCAGTTACTCGGGGGCCAACCCCATTAACTATGGCTACACCTTC. It specifies CAGSYSGANPINYGYTF.

This clonotype was seen a few times. The chain links TRBV19 to TRBJ2-6; the D is unclear. Trimming left V 2 bases short and J 0 bases short, with 8 bases between. The CDR3 has 16 amino acids. Looked up from germline, CDR1 is LNHDA and CDR2 is SQIVND (reference sequence). The CDR3 is CASSIIHASGANVLTF. In DNA, the CDR3 is TGTGCCAGTAGTATAATCCACGCCTCTGGGGCCAACGTCCTGACTTTC.

This clonotype was observed many times. The chain carries TRBV7-3 and TRBJ2-3, with 7 bases lining up with TRBD1. The CDR3 is 15 amino acids. V shed 4 bases and J 1 base; nucleotides not matched to a gene: 5. Germline V gene lookup returns CDR1 SGHTA and CDR2 FQGTGA. The CDR3 bases are TGTGCCAGCAGCTCTCGACAGGGAGGCACAGATACGCAGTATTTT. Translated, it gives CASSSRQGGTDTQYF.

This chain links TRBV28 with TRBJ2-7; 7 bases match TRBD2. The CDR3 is 15 residues long. CDR1 and CDR2 (germline): MDHEN, SYDVKM. V shed 2 bases, J shed 7 bases, and the junction held 11 bases outside the gene matches. The CDR3 protein is CASSLTGGSYNEQYF. CDR3 DNA sequence: TGTGCCAGCAGTTTAACGGGAGGCTCCTACAATGAGCAGTACTTC.

This clonotype was found many times. The chain employs TRBV11-2 and TRBJ2-7; either TRBD1 or TRBD2 may supply D (5 bases each). This CDR3 contains 15 residues. Germline V lookup: CDR1 SGHAT, CDR2 FQNNGV. Trimming took 4 bases from V and 3 from J, leaving 16 bases between them. The CDR3 DNA reads TGTGCCAGCAGCTCCGGGACGGTGGTCCGCTACGAGCAGTACTTC. The encoded protein is CASSSGTVVRYEQYF.